The source of this T cell receptor beta chain is a study of PD-L1 blockade in urothelial cancer. The table lists this clone with a few counts. Time point reported: pretreatment peripheral blood. Clones were sequenced by immunoSEQ multiplex PCR, and TCRdb holds only the in-frame ones, with some missing. The table records around 86,000 clones, 85% of them present only once. V lost 3 bases to trimming and J lost 3 bases; unmatched junction nucleotides: 5. Germline V gene sequence: CDR1 LNHNV, CDR2 YYDKDF (reference sequence). The CDR3 covers 16 residues. The receptor was derived from a man aged 35 to 55 with urothelial cancer. This specimen consisted of PBMCs, obtained around atezolizumab (anti-PD-L1) treatment. The chain joins TRBV15 to TRBJ2-1, with 10 bases matching TRBD2. CDR3 protein: CATSSPSGRGYNEQFF. In nucleotides, the CDR3 is TGTGCCACCAGCAGCCCTAGCGGGAGAGGCTACAATGAGCAGTTCTTC.